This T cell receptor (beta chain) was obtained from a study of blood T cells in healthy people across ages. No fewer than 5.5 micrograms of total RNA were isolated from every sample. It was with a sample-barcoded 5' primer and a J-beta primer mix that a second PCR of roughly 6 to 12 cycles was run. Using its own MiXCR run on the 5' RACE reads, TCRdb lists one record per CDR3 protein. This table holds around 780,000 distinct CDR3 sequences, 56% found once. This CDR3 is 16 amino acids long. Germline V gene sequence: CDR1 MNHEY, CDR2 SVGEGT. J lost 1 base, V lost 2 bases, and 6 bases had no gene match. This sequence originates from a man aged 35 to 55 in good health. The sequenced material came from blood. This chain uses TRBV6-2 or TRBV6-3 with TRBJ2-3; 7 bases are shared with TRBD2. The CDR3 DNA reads TGTGCCAGCAGTTACCCCCAACGGGGGGGCACAGATACGCAGTATTTT. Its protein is CASSYPQRGGTDTQYF.